Below, one T cell receptor (beta chain) is given with its context. The specificity of this receptor is unknown. No clone much larger than this one lies a single base away; base qualities are absent. This sample was included in a study of T cell responses to AZD1222 COVID-19 vaccine (dated by TCRdb to 2020 to 2022). As for the study more broadly: A total of 233 trial participants underwent TCR sequencing, of whom more than 200 had received two doses of AZD1222 and 26 had received two doses of the MenACWY control vaccine. Enrollment into the trials was organized by age into subgroups of 18-55, 56-69 and 70-plus years, and those subgroups contained about 160, 30 and 59 TCR-sequenced participants, respectively.

In light of the paper, this sample's time point label describes: about 28 days (+/-7) after the second vaccine dose. Because spike-specific TCR depth and breadth did not differ between the two schedules, AZD1222 recipients who got a second dose at roughly 4 weeks were pooled with those who got a second dose at roughly 12 weeks. Vaccinee samples came from UK trials COV001 and COV002, including a single-blind randomized controlled phase 2/3 trial of AZD1222 (ChAdOx1 nCoV-19) in healthy adults. For TCRbeta chain sequencing, PBMC samples from trial participants were taken at day 0 and at day 28 after the second dose. The CDR3 regions of human TCRbeta chains were subjected to immunosequencing. Concerning the study's data processing: TCRs in the repertoires were matched against a reference library of SARS-CoV-2-specific TCRs that had been generated with the MIRA antigen-specificity platform. Breadth meant the fraction of unique TCRs that were SARS-CoV-2-associated, whereas depth meant the fraction of total T cells that were SARS-CoV-2-associated. Using the MIRA data, each spike-specific TCR was assigned both to the spike region to which the TCR was reactive and to a CD4 or CD8 class. Log10-transformed breadth and depth values were compared by one-way ANOVA with Sidak's multiple comparisons tests. The clones in this table, taken by TCRdb from immuneACCESS, are in-frame only. Not every clone is retained; where verified, under half of the shortfall comes from an unresolved V gene, and the cause of the rest is unknown. D and trimming come from the DNA, and the V and J calls and clone size come from that table. The sample records more than 75,000 clones, approximately 90% of which are singletons. Of the sample, about 5% falls within the top ten clones.

Paper-wide results and their limitations: After two AZD1222 doses, both the breadth and the depth of spike-specific TCRs were significantly higher than at day 0 and than in MenACWY recipients. Because no day 14 peak-response samples were available, repertoires were characterized only after the peak T cell response. Conclusions about previously exposed vaccinees are limited because only six or seven AZD1222 recipients were SARS-CoV-2 seropositive at baseline. The 56-69-year group was small, and its depth increase did not reach significance, likely because of low power. CD4 TCRs associated with the vaccine covered the entire spike protein, and the dominant responses were in regions 160-218 and 743-854. Most participants were white British and females outnumbered males, and the authors suggested that clonal diversity may have been underestimated. Epitopes outside the regions mutated in the B.1.351 and B.1.1.7 variants were reportedly recognized by nearly half of the unique spike-specific TCRs.

The CDR3 measures 15 amino acids from cysteine to phenylalanine. Left in the record is the CDR3 DNA by itself, 45 bases read in frame from the first base. The junction carries 12 bases between V and J, which are trimmed by 2 bases and 3 bases respectively. CDR1 ENHRY and CDR2 SYGVKD are derived from the germline V gene. The origin of this receptor is an adult who received the AZD1222 COVID-19 vaccine. Here the sequenced sample was peripheral blood, taken 28 days after the second AZD1222 dose. The sequence is built from TRBV10-3 and TRBJ2-3, and possibly TRBD2, on 6 matching bases. In nucleotide form, the sequence is TGTGCCATCAGTGAGGGGCGGGGCGGAACAGATACGCAGTATTTT. It translates as CAISEGRGGTDTQYF.